The clone carrying this T cell receptor beta chain came up a few times. The antigen remains unidentified. This record comes from a study of early T cells in non-severe SARS-CoV-2 infection. Study-wide context: Chains from this unsorted whole-blood bulk RNA could not be paired.

The study's findings and limits: The study's VDJdb matching favored anti-spike CD8 responses and missed private and CD4 specificities.

As part of library construction, unique molecular identifiers were attached to individual cDNA molecules. TCRdb redid the calling of the 5' RACE reads with MiXCR, one entry per CDR3 protein. The repertoire holds around 58,000 distinct CDR3 sequences, with 7.7% as singletons. The CDR3 loop spans 15 amino acids. V lost 6 bases and J lost 9, with 22 bases in between. The germline V gene encodes CDR1 SGDLS and CDR2 YYNGEE. Sequencing was performed on whole blood, taken at baseline. The chain joins TRBV9 to TRBJ2-1, with TRBD2 as a possible D gene (6 bases). The source of this sequence is an adult who was a healthcare worker with PCR-confirmed SARS-CoV-2 infection or an uninfected control (not recorded which). The CDR3 loop reads CASTASSANLGEQFF. The CDR3 DNA is TGTGCCAGCACCGCCTCTAGCGCCAATTTGGGTGAGCAGTTCTTC.